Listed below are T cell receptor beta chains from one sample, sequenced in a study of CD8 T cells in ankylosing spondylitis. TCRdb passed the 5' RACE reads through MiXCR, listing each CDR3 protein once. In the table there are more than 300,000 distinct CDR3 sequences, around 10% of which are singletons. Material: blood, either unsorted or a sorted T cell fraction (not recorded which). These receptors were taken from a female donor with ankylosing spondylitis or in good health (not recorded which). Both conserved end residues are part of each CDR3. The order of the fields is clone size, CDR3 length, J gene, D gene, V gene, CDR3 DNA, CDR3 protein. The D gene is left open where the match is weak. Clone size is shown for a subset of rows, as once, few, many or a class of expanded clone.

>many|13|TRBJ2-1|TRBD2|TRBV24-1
TGTGCCACCAGTGACCAAAGCCTAGCGGGACCGTTCTTC
CATSDQSLAGPFF
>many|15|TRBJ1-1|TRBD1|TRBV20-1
TGCAGTGCCCCGAGGGCGACAGGGCGGAACACTGAAGCTTTCTTT
CSAPRATGRNTEAFF
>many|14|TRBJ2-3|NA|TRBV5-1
TGCGCCAGCAGCTTGAAGGGGCCCACAGATACGCAGTATTTT
CASSLKGPTDTQYF
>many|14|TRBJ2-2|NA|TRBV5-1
TGCGCCAGCAGCTTGGGACGCTCCACCGGGGAGCTGTTTTTT
CASSLGRSTGELFF
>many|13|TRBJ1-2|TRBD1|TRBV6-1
TGTGCCAGCAGTACGACAGGGGGCTATGGCTACACCTTC
CASSTTGGYGYTF
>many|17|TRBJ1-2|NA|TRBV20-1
TGCAGTGCTAGAGGTTCGGCAGGACTAAGAACCTATGATGGCTACACCTTC
CSARGSAGLRTYDGYTF
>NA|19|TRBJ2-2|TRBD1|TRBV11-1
TGTGCCAGCACCATAAACCGCCGGGACAGGGCAACGAACACCGGGGAGCTGTTTTTT
CASTINRRDRATNTGELFF
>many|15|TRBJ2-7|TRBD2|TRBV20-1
TGCAGTGCTATTACTAGCGGGAGGGCCTGGTACGAGCAGTACTTC
CSAITSGRAWYEQYF
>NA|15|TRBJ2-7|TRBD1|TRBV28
TGTGCCAGCAGTCCCGGGGCCGGACAGGCCTACGAGCAGTACTTC
CASSPGAGQAYEQYF
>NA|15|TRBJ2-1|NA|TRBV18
TGTGCCAGCTCACCAATCATTCCCCCTTACGATGAGCAGTTCTTC
CASSPIIPPYDEQFF
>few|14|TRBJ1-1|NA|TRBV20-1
TGCAGTGCTAGAGAACCAACACTGGTTCCGGAAGCTTTCTTT
CSAREPTLVPEAFF
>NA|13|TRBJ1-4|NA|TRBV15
TGTGCCACCAGCAGAGCCAGGACCCAAAAACTGTTTTTT
CATSRARTQKLFF
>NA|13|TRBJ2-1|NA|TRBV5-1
TGCGCCAGCAGCTTGGAGTTGGGAAATGAGCAGTTCTTC
CASSLELGNEQFF
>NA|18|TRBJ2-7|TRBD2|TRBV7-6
TGTGCCAGCAGCCCCGGGACGCCGGGACTAGCCCCAGGCTACGAGCAGTACTTC
CASSPGTPGLAPGYEQYF
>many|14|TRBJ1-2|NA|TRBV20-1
TGCAGTGCTAGAAGGGCAGAACGGTACTATGGCTACACCTTC
CSARRAERYYGYTF
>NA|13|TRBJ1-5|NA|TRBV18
TGTGCCAGCTCACCACTTTGGGATCAGCCCCAGCATTTT
CASSPLWDQPQHF
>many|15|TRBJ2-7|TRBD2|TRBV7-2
TGTGCCAGCACGACTAGCGGGGGTAAGGCCTACGAGCAGTACTTC
CASTTSGGKAYEQYF
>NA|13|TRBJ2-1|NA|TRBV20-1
TGCAGTGCTCCCCGACGCTCCTACAATGAGCAGTTCTTC
CSAPRRSYNEQFF
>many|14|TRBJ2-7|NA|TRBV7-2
TGTGCCAGCAGCTTTTCTAGGGGGATATACGAGCAGTACTTC
CASSFSRGIYEQYF
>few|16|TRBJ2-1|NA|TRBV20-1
TGCAGTGCTTACCCTGCGCTCATGTGGGTTGAGAATGAGCAGTTCTTC
CSAYPALMWVENEQFF
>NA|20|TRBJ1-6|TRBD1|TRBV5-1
TGCGCCAGCAGCTTCAGTGACCCCCGAGGGGGCAGCTCCTATAATTCACCCCTCCACTTT
CASSFSDPRGGSSYNSPLHF
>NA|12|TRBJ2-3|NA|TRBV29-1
TGCAGCGTTGTCTGGGGAACAGATACGCAGTATTTT
CSVVWGTDTQYF
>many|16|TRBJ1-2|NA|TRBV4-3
TGCGCCAGCAGCCAAGATTTCAGGACTGCGGGCTATGGCTACACCTTC
CASSQDFRTAGYGYTF
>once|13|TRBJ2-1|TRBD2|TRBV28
TGTGCCAGCAGTTCCGGGACTAGCGGGGAGCAGTTCTTC
CASSSGTSGEQFF
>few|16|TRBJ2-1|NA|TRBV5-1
TGCGCCAGCTCGGCGGGACAGCTTAGCTCCTACAATGAGCAGTTCTTC
CASSAGQLSSYNEQFF
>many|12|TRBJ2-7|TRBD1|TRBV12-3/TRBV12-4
TGTGCCAGCATCGGACAGGGCGACGAGCAGTACTTC
CASIGQGDEQYF
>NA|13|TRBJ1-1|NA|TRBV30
TGTGCCTGGTACAGGGAGGAGAACGCTGAAGCTTTCTTT
CAWYREENAEAFF
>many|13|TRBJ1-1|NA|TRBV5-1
TGCGCCAGCAGCTTTTTCTCTGGCACTGAAGCTTTCTTT
CASSFFSGTEAFF
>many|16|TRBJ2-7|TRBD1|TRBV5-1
TGCGCCAGCAGCCGGGAGACAGGGGAGATCTACTACGAGCAGTACTTC
CASSRETGEIYYEQYF
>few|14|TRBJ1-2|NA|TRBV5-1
TGCGCCAGCAGCGTGGACATAGGGGACTATGGCTACACCTTC
CASSVDIGDYGYTF
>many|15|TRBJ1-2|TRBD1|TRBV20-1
TGCAGTGCTAGAGAGCGGGCAGGGGGAGGTTATGGCTACACCTTC
CSARERAGGGYGYTF
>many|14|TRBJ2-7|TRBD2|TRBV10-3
TGTGCCATCAGGGGGGGTAGCGGGACCTACGAGCAGTACTTC
CAIRGGSGTYEQYF
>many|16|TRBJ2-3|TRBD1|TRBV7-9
TGTGCCAGCAGCTTCAGGACAGGGGGCGGCACAGATACGCAGTATTTT
CASSFRTGGGTDTQYF
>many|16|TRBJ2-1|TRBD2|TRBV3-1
TGTGCCAGCAGCTCTCGACTAGCGGGAGGGTACAATGAGCAGTTCTTC
CASSSRLAGGYNEQFF
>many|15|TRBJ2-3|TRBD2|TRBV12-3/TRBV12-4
TGTGCCAGCAGTTTCCGAGCGGGGAGCACAGATACGCAGTATTTT
CASSFRAGSTDTQYF
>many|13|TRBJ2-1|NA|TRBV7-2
TGTGCCAGCAGCTTCCCCGGACTGCGGTCATGGTTCTTC
CASSFPGLRSWFF
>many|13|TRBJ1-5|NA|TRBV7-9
TGTGCCAGCAGCCCAGGGTACAATCAGCCCCAGCATTTT
CASSPGYNQPQHF